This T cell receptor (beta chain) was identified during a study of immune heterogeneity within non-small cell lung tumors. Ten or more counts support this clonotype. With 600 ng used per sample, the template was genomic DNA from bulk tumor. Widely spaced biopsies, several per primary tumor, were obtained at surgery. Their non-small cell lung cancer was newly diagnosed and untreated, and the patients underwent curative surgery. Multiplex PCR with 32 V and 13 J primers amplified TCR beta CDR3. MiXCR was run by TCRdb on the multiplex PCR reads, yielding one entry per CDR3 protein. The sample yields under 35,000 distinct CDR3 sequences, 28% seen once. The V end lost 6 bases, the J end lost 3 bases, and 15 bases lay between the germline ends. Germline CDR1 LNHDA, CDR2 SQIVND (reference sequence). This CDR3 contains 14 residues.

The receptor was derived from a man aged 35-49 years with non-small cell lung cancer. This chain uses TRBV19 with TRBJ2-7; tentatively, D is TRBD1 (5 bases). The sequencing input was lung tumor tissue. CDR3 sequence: CASRPRGSGYEQYF. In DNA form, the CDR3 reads TGTGCCAGTAGGCCAAGGGGTAGTGGCTACGAGCAGTACTTC.